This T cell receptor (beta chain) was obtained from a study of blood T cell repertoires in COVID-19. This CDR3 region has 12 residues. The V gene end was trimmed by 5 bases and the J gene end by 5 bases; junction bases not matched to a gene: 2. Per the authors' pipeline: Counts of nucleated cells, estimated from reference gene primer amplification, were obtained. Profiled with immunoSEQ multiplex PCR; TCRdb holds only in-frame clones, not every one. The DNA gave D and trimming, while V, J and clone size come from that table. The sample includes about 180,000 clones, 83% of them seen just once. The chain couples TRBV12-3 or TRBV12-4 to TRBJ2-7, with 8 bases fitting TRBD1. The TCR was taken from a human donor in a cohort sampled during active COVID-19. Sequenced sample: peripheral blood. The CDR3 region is CASSRQGNEQYF. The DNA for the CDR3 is TGTGCCAGCAGTCGACAGGGGAACGAGCAGTACTTC.